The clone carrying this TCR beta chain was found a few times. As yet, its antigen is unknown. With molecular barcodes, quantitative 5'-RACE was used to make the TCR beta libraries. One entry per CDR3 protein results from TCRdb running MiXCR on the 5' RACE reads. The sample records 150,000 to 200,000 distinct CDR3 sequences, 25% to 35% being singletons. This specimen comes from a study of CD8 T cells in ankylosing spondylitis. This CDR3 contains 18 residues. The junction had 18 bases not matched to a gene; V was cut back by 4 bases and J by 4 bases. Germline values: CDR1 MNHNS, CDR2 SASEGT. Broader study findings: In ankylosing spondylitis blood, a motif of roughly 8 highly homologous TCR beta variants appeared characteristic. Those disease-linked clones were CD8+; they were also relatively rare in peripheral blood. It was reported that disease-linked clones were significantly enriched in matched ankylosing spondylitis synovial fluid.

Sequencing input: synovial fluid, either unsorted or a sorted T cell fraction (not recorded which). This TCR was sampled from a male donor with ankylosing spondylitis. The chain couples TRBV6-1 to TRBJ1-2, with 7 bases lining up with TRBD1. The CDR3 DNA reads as TGTGCCAGCAGTGGGTCCCGATCTAACGACAGGGAGATCTATGGCTACACCTTC. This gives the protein CASSGSRSNDREIYGYTF.